The 24 T cell receptor beta chains below all came from one sample that was sequenced in a study of response to subunit inactivated influenza vaccine. Via MiXCR, TCRdb re-called the RT-PCR reads, giving one row per CDR3 protein. This table has around 600,000 distinct CDR3 sequences, roughly 10% appearing once. These data also featured in a second study, about T cells expressing NK-cell markers. That source notes: Scientists made TCR beta cDNA using 5'RACE template switching with UMIs.

Source: PBMCs from blood, taken on the day of vaccination. Receptor source: a man aged 45 to 65 who received an inactivated influenza vaccine.

In this sample, this clonotype turned up many times. This chain connects TRBV11-2 to TRBJ2-1, with D possibly TRBD2 on 5 matching bases. The CDR3 is 14 residues long. Germline CDR1 reads SGHAT; CDR2 reads FQNNGV. Trimming cost V 5 bases and J 8 bases, with 16 bases left between them. In nucleotides, the CDR3 is TGTGCCAGCAGCCGGGGTCCGGCTGCGCATGAGCAGTTCTTC. It encodes CASSRGPAAHEQFF.

This clonotype was recorded only once. The genes are TRBV7-9 and TRBJ2-7; tentative D call: TRBD2 (5 bases). CDR1 SEHNR and CDR2 FQNEAQ come from the germline V gene (reference sequence). The V end was cut by 5 bases, the J end by 0 bases, with 14 bases between. The CDR3 extends over 15 amino acids. The CDR3 DNA follows: TGTGCCAGCAGCCGTTTTGAGGAGGCCTCCTACGAGCAGTACTTC. It yields the protein CASSRFEEASYEQYF.

The table lists this clonotype with a few counts. The chain employs TRBV25-1 and TRBJ2-7, with TRBD2 identical over 9 bases. The V gene's germline CDR1 is MGHDK and CDR2 SYGVNS. Trimming at V came to 8 bases and at J to 4 bases, leaving 9 bases not matched to a gene. The CDR3 spans 14 residues. For the CDR3, the DNA is TGTGCCAGCGAAAGCGGGAGGCGGGCATACGAGCAGTACTTC. Translating it yields CASESGRRAYEQYF.

A few counts support this clonotype. The chain carries TRBV20-1 and TRBJ2-3; 7 positions agree with TRBD1. The germline V gene encodes CDR1 DFQATT and CDR2 SNEGSKA (reference sequence). The CDR3 has 14 residues. Unmatched junction bases numbered 5, after V lost 3 bases and J lost 2 bases. CDR3 bases: TGCAGTGCTAGGAGGGGGCGGTCCACAGATACGCAGTATTTT. Encoded protein: CSARRGRSTDTQYF.

The chain has TRBV20-1 and TRBJ2-3, with 10 bases fitting TRBD2. The CDR3 has 12 amino acids. Looked up from germline, CDR1 is DFQATT and CDR2 is SNEGSKA (reference sequence). CDR3 region: CGLAGDTDTQYF. The CDR3 DNA sequence: TGCGGGCTAGCGGGAGACACAGATACGCAGTATTTT.

This clonotype was seen only a few times. The chain links TRBV20-1 to TRBJ2-7, with D unresolved. Germline V gives CDR1 DFQATT, CDR2 SNEGSKA (reference sequence). V dropped 2 bases and J dropped 2 bases, with 13 bases sitting between them. This CDR3 is built from 14 residues. The chain's CDR3 is CSARPLPQAYEQYF. In DNA, the CDR3 is TGCAGTGCTAGACCCCTCCCCCAGGCCTACGAGCAGTACTTC.

Only a few counts were recorded for this clonotype. The chain has TRBV27 and TRBJ2-3, with unresolved D. The V gene's germline CDR1 is MNHEY and CDR2 SMNVEV (reference sequence). Trimming took 5 bases from V and 4 from J, leaving 10 bases between them. There are 13 residues in the CDR3. This chain's CDR3 is CASSPERPDTQYF. The CDR3 coding sequence is TGTGCCAGCAGTCCTGAACGGCCAGATACGCAGTATTTT.

The table lists this clonotype with a few counts. The gene calls are TRBV12-3 or TRBV12-4 and TRBJ1-1, with a weak D call TRBD1 (6 bases). CDR3 size: 14 residues. Trimming took 10 bases from V and 4 from J, leaving 19 bases between them. The CDR3, as DNA: TGTGCCATCAGACCTGGACAGATCATCACTGAAGCTTTCTTT. Translating it yields CAIRPGQIITEAFF.

In its sample, this clonotype was seen a few times. This chain joins TRBV7-8 and TRBJ2-3, with TRBD2 matching 7 bases. The germline V gene has CDR1 SGHVS and CDR2 FQNEAQ. J was trimmed by 4 bases and V by 9 bases; bases with no gene match: 16. The CDR3 spans 16 residues. The DNA of the CDR3 is TGTGCCAGTCTTCCCCAACTAGCGAAAGTTTCAGATACGCAGTATTTT. Translated: CASLPQLAKVSDTQYF.

This chain connects TRBV12-3 or TRBV12-4 to TRBJ1-2, with D unresolved. CDR3 size: 13 residues. Trimming took 7 bases from V and 4 from J, leaving 13 bases between them. The CDR3, as DNA: TGTGCCAGCACCCCCGGGGAAATCTATGGCTACACCTTC. Protein product: CASTPGEIYGYTF.

This clonotype was detected ten times or more. The chain employs TRBV4-3 and TRBJ2-3; 7 bases are a match to TRBD2. The CDR3 is 14 residues long. Germline V gene lookup returns CDR1 LGHNA and CDR2 YSLEER. V was clipped by 0 bases and J by 5 bases; unmatched bases: 2. DNA of the CDR3: TGCGCCAGCAGCCAAGATTCGGGGGGAGATACGCAGTATTTT. It encodes CASSQDSGGDTQYF.

This clonotype was counted once. The V gene is TRBV12-3 or TRBV12-4, the J gene TRBJ1-5, with a weak D call TRBD1 (6 bases). V lost 4 bases and J lost 1, with 8 bases in between. The CDR3 is made up of 14 amino acids. In nucleotides, the CDR3 is TGTGCCAGCAGTTGGGACAACAGCAATCAGCCCCAGCATTTT. Amino acid sequence: CASSWDNSNQPQHF.

The chain joins TRBV6-2 or TRBV6-3 to TRBJ2-7; unclear D gene. The germline V and J ends were trimmed by 5 bases and 6 bases, with 8 bases remaining between them. CDR3 length: 11 residues. Germline V gene data show CDR1 as MNHEY and CDR2 as SVGEGT. The CDR3 nucleotides are TGTGCCAGCAGTAACAAGATCGAGCAGTACTTC. It is translated as CASSNKIEQYF.

The chain combines TRBV12-3 or TRBV12-4 with TRBJ1-1; D not certain. This CDR3 comprises 12 residues. V lost 4 bases to trimming and J lost 5 bases, with 8 bases between them. The CDR3 region has the DNA TGTGCCAGCAGTTCAGGTAGTACTGAAGCTTTCTTT. Its translation: CASSSGSTEAFF.

V and J are TRBV4-2 and TRBJ2-5; TRBD1 or TRBD2 may be the D gene (5 bases each). Germline lookup yields CDR1 LGHNA and CDR2 YNFKEQ. V dropped 5 bases and J dropped 2 bases, with 15 bases sitting between them. There are 15 residues in the CDR3. In nucleotides, the CDR3 is TGTGCCAGCAGCATCCGGGCCGGGGCTCAAGAGACCCAGTACTTC. Its translation: CASSIRAGAQETQYF.

V gene TRBV5-1 combines with J gene TRBJ2-3; 9 positions agree with TRBD1. CDR1 is SGHRS, CDR2 YFSETQ, per germline. The CDR3 loop spans 15 amino acids. The V segment lost 0 bases and the J segment 4 bases; nucleotides outside the gene matches: 3. This CDR3 is CASSLEGQGPDTQYF. CDR3 in DNA: TGCGCCAGCAGCTTGGAGGGACAGGGTCCAGATACGCAGTATTTT.

This clonotype was recorded many times. The genes are TRBV6-2 or TRBV6-3 and TRBJ2-5; TRBD2 agrees at 10 bases. J lost 2 bases, V lost 4 bases, and 4 bases had no gene match. The CDR3 is made up of 15 amino acids. Per the germline V gene, CDR1 is MNHEY and CDR2 is SVGEGT. The CDR3 sequence is CASSSVLAGQETQYF. CDR3 bases: TGTGCCAGCAGTTCGGTACTAGCGGGGCAAGAGACCCAGTACTTC.

This clonotype has at least ten counts. The gene calls are TRBV10-3 and TRBJ2-2; 7 bases agree with TRBD1. With V trimmed by 6 bases and J by 6 bases, 7 bases remained unmatched. CDR1 is ENHRY and CDR2 is SYGVKD in the germline V gene. The CDR3 is 14 amino acids. CDR3 protein: CAIRGTESPGELFF. The DNA for the CDR3 is TGTGCCATCAGGGGGACAGAAAGTCCCGGGGAGCTGTTTTTT.

The genes are TRBV4-2 and TRBJ1-2, with TRBD1 matching over 8 bases. The length of the CDR3 is 17 residues. Germline V CDR1 and CDR2: LGHNA, YNFKEQ. V shed 0 bases and J 4 bases; nucleotides not matched to a gene: 10. The CDR3 loop reads CASSQEGAGGASYGYTF. The CDR3 DNA sequence: TGTGCCAGCAGCCAAGAGGGGGCAGGGGGCGCTTCCTATGGCTACACCTTC.

This clonotype was found a few times. The J gene is TRBJ2-1, the V gene TRBV12-3 or TRBV12-4; 7 bases are a match to TRBD1. V lost 7 bases, J lost 8 bases, and 8 bases stayed unmatched. This CDR3 is built from 13 residues. The CDR3 DNA reads as TGTGCCAGCACCCTTGGCGGACAGGATGAGCAGTTCTTC. Translating gives CASTLGGQDEQFF.

This sequence joins TRBV7-3 and TRBJ2-2, with D tentatively TRBD1 or TRBD2 (5 bases each). The germline V gene has CDR1 SGHTA and CDR2 FQGTGA. With 5 bases removed from V and 5 bases from J, the gap between germline ends came to 15 bases. CDR3 length equals 15 residues. The CDR3 DNA is TGTGCCAGCAGCCCTAGCAGGGCGGAAACCGGGGAGCTGTTTTTT. Protein sequence: CASSPSRAETGELFF. The full variable domain, in which reference TRBV7-3 and TRBJ2-2 provide the parts outside the CDR3, is GAGVSQTPSNKVTEKGKYVELRCDPISGHTALYWYRQSLGQGPEFLIYFQGTGAADDSGLPNDRFFAVRPEGSVSTLKIQRTERGDSAVYLCASSPSRAETGELFFGEGSRLTVL.

The chain combines TRBV27 with TRBJ1-2; D gene ambiguous. V lost 6 bases and J 8 bases, leaving 16 bases between the germline ends. Germline CDR1 MNHEY, CDR2 SMNVEV (reference sequence). The CDR3 runs 13 residues. CDR3 protein: CASSAPNVGGYTF. Here the CDR3 DNA reads TGTGCCAGCAGCGCCCCCAATGTGGGAGGCTACACCTTC.

V is TRBV2 and J is TRBJ2-7; D might be TRBD2 (5 bases). Looked up from germline, CDR1 is SNHLY and CDR2 is FYNNEI. The CDR3 has 14 residues. Trimming took 1 base from V and 8 from J, leaving 15 bases between them. Written as DNA, the CDR3 is TGTGCCAGCAGTGAAGTGGACGGGATGTACAAGCAGTACTTC. As protein: CASSEVDGMYKQYF.

The sample holds a few counts of this clonotype. The DNA of the CDR3 is TGTGCCAGCAGCCAGACTAGTGTCTACGGGGAGCTGTTTTTT. Translation gives CASSQTSVYGELFF. The chain has TRBV6-1 and TRBJ2-2, with TRBD2 as a possible D gene (6 bases). This CDR3 has 14 amino acids. V gave up 6 bases and J gave up 7 bases, with 15 bases separating them. Germline values: CDR1 MNHNS, CDR2 SASEGT.